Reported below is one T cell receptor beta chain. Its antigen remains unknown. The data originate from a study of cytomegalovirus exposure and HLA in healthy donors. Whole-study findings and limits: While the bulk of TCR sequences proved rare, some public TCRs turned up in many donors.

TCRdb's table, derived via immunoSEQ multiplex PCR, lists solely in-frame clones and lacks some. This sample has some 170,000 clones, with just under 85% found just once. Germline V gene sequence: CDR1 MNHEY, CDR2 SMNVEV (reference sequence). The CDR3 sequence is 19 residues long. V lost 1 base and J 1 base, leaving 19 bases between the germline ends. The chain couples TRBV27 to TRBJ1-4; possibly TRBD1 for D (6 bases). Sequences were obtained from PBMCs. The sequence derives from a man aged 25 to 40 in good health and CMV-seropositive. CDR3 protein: CASSLFVSQKGGTNEKLFF. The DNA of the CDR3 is TGTGCCAGCAGTTTATTTGTTTCTCAGAAAGGGGGAACTAATGAAAAACTGTTTTTT.